This T cell receptor beta chain was sequenced during a study of glioma-infiltrating T cells after dendritic cell vaccination. Input was approximately 1.8 ug genomic DNA, or all available if less. Clones were read by immunoSEQ multiplex PCR, and TCRdb kept only the in-frame ones, dropping some. In the table there are 93,000 or so clones, roughly three quarters of which are singletons. Study-wide results and limits: Higher TCR clonality did not directly relate to longer survival.

Trimming cost V 1 base and J 4 bases, with 11 bases left between them. The CDR3 length is 15 residues. The V gene's germline CDR1 is SGHRS and CDR2 YFSETQ. About this clone: Its specificity is not known.

This material consisted of blood, taken before dendritic cell vaccination. This TCR derives from a human donor with glioblastoma. The V and J genes are TRBV5-1 and TRBJ1-4; D ambiguous. For the CDR3, the DNA is TGCGCCAGCAGCTTGAGTGGCACCCATAATGAAAAACTGTTTTTT. Protein: CASSLSGTHNEKLFF.